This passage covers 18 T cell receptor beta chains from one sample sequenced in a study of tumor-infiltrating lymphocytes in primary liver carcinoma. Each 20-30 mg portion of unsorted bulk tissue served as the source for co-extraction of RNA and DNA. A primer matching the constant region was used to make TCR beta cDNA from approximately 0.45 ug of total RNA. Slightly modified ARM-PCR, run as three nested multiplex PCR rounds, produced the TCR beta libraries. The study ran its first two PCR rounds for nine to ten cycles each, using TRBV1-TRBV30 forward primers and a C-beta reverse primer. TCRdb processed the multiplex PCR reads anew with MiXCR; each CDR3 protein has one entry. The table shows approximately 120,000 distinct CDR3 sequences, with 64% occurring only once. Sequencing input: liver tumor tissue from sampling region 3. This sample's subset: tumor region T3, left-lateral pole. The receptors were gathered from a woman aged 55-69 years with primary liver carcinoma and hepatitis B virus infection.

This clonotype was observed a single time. Written as DNA, the CDR3 is TGTGCCAGCAGGATAATACCTAGCGGACAGATCACCGGGGAGCTGTTTTTT. It yields the protein CASRIIPSGQITGELFF. The gene calls are TRBV6-2 or TRBV6-3 and TRBJ2-2; tentatively, D is TRBD2 (7 bases). Trimming removed 6 bases from V and 4 bases from J, with 21 bases in between. This CDR3 has 17 residues. Per the germline V gene, CDR1 is MNHEY and CDR2 is SVGEGT.

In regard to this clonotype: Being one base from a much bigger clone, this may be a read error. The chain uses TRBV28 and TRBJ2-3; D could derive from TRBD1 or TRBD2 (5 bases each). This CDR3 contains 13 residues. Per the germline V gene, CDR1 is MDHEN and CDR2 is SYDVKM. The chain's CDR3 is CACSQGGTDTQYF. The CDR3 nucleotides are TGTGCCTGCAGCCAGGGAGGCACAGATACGCAGTATTTT. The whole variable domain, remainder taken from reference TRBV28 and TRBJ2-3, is DVKVTQSSRYLVKRTGEKVFLECVQDMDHENMFWYRQDPGLGLRLIYFSYDVKMKEKGDIPEGYSVSREKKERFSLILESASTNQTSMYLCACSQGGTDTQYFGPGTRLTVL.

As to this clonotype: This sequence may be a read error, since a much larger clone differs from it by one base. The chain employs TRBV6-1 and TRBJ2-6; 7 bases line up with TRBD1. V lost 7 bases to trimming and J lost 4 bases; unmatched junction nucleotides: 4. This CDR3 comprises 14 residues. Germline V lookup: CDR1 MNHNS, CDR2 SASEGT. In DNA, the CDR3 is TGTGCCAGCATTCTAGGGGGCGGGGCCAACGTCCTGACTTTC. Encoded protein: CASILGGGANVLTF.

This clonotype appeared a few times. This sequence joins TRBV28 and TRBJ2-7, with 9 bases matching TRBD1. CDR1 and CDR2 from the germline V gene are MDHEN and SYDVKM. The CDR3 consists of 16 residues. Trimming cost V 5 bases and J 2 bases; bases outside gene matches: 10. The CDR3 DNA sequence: TGTGCCAGCAGTAAACTACAGGGGGCGAGGGCCTACGAGCAGTACTTC. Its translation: CASSKLQGARAYEQYF.

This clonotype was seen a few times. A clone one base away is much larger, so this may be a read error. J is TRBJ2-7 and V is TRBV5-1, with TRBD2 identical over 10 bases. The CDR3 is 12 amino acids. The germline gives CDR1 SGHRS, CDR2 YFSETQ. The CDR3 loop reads CASSSLAGEHYF. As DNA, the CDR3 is TGCGCCAGCAGCTCCCTAGCGGGAGAGCATTACTTC.

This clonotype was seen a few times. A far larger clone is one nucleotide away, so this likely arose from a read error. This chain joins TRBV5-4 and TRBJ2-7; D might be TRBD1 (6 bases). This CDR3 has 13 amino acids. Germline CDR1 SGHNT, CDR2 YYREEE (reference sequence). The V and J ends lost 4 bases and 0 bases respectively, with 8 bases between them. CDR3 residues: CASSPDSSYEQYF. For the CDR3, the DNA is TGTGCCAGCAGCCCGGACAGCTCCTACGAGCAGTACTTC.

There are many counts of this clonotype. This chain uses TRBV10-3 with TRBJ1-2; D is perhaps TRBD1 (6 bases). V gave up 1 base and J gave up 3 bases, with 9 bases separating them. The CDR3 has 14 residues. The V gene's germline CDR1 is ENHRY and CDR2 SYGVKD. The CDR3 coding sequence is TGTGCCATCAGTGAGTACAGGGAAGACTATGGCTACACCTTC. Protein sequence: CAISEYREDYGYTF.

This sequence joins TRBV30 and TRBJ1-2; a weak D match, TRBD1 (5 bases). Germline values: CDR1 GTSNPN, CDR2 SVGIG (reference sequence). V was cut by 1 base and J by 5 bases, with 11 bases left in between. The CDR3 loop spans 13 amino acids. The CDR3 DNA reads TGTGCCTGGAGTGACCAGGGAGGGTATGGCTACACCTTC. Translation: CAWSDQGGYGYTF.

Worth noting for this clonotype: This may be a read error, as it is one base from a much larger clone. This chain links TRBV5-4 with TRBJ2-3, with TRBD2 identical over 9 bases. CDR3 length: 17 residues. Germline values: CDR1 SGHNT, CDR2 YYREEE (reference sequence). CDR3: CDSSLGPSGTDTDTQYF. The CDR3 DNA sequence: TGTGACAGCAGCTTGGGGCCTAGCGGGACCGACACAGATACGCAGTATTTT.

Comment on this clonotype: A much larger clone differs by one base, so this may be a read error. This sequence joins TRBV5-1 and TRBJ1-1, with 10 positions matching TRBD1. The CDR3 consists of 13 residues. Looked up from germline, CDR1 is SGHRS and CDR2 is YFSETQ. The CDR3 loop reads CANSLDRGTEAFF. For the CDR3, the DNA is TGCGCCAACAGCCTGGACAGGGGGACTGAAGCTTTCTTT.

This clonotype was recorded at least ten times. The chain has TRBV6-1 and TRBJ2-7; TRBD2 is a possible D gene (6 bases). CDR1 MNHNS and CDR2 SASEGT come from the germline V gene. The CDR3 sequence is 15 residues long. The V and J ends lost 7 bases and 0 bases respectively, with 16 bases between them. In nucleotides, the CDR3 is TGTGCCAGCAACAGCCCCCGGGGGAGCTCCTACGAGCAGTACTTC. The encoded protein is CASNSPRGSSYEQYF.

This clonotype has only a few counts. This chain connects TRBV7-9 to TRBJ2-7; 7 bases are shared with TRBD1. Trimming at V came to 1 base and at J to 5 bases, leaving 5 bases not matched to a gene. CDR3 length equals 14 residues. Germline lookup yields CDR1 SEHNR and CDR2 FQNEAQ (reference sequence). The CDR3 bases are TGTGCCAGCAGCTTAGAAGGGACAGCTCACGAGCAGTACTTC. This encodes CASSLEGTAHEQYF.

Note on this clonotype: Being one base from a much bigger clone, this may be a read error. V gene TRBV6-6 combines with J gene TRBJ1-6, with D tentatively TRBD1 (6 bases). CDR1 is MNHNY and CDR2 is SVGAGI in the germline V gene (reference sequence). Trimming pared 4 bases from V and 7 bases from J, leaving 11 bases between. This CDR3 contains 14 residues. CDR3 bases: TGTGCCAGCAGTTGCGCGGGGGCCAATTCACCCCTCCACTTT. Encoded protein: CASSCAGANSPLHF.

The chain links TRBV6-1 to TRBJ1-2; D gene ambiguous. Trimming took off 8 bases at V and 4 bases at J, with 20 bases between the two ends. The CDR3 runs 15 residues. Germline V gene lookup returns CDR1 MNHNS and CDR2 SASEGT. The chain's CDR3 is CASGGGPGRTYGYTF. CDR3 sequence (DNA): TGTGCCAGCGGTGGCGGCCCCGGGCGGACCTATGGCTACACCTTC.

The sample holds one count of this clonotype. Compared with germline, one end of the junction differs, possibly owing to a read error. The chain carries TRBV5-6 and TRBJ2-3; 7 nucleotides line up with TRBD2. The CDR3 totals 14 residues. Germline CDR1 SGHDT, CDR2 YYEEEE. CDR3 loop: CASSSLAPTVTQYF. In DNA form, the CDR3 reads TGTGCCAGTAGCTCACTAGCGCCCACAGTTACGCAGTATTTT.

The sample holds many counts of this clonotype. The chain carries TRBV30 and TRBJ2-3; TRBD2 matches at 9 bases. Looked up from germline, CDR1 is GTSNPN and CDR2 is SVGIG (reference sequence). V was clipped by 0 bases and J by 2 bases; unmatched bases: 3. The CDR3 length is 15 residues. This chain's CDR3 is CAWSVAGGHTDTQYF. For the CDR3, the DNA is TGTGCCTGGAGTGTAGCGGGAGGACACACAGATACGCAGTATTTT.

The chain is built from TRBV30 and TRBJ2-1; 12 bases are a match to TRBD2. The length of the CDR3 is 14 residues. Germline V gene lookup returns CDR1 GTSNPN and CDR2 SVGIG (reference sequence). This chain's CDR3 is CVCHLAGGPYEQFF. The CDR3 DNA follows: TGTGTCTGCCACCTAGCGGGAGGGCCCTATGAGCAGTTCTTC.

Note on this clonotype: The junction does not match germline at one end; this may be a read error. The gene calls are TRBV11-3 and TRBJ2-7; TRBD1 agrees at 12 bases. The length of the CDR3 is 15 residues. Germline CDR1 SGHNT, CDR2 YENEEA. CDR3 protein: CTSSLGTGGPLGQYF. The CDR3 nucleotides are TGTACCAGCAGCTTAGGGACAGGGGGCCCCCTCGGACAGTACTTC.